A selection of T cell receptor beta chains follows, all from one sample in a study of blood T cell repertoires in COVID-19. Here immunoSEQ multiplex PCR was the method, and the copy in TCRdb shows in-frame clones only, minus some. This table holds some 250,000 clones, around 87% found once. The specimen was peripheral blood. All receptors derive from a woman aged 70-85 years with active or convalescent COVID-19. CDR3s include the opening cysteine and the closing phenylalanine or tryptophan. The order of the fields is J gene, D gene, clone size, V gene, CDR3 protein, CDR3 DNA. The D gene is left open where the match is weak. Clone size is not always given. Where it is, it says once, few, many or a class for expanded clones.

j_gene: TRBJ1-1; d_gene: .; abundance: .; v_gene: TRBV4-2; CDR3aa: CASSQEPLGRAGGAFF; CDR3nt: TGTGCCAGCAGCCAAGAGCCCTTGGGGAGGGCGGGAGGAGCTTTCTTT
j_gene: TRBJ2-3; d_gene: .; abundance: .; v_gene: TRBV9; CDR3aa: CASSVVGKDTQYF; CDR3nt: TGTGCCAGCAGCGTAGTCGGGAAGGATACGCAGTATTTT
j_gene: TRBJ1-5; d_gene: TRBD1; abundance: .; v_gene: TRBV5-1; CDR3aa: CASSLEGGYNQPQHF; CDR3nt: TGCGCCAGCAGCTTGGAAGGGGGCTACAATCAGCCCCAGCATTTT
j_gene: TRBJ1-4; d_gene: .; abundance: .; v_gene: TRBV9; CDR3aa: CASSVSAGYPTNEKLFF; CDR3nt: TGTGCCAGCAGCGTATCAGCAGGCTACCCAACTAATGAAAAACTGTTTTTT
j_gene: TRBJ2-4; d_gene: .; abundance: few; v_gene: TRBV7-9; CDR3aa: CASSPLVARVAKNIQYF; CDR3nt: TGTGCCAGCAGCCCCCTCGTAGCGCGGGTAGCCAAAAACATTCAGTACTTC
j_gene: TRBJ1-4; d_gene: .; abundance: .; v_gene: TRBV14; CDR3aa: CASSLRGRSLTNEKLFF; CDR3nt: TGTGCCAGCAGCCTAAGGGGCAGAAGTCTAACTAATGAAAAACTGTTTTTT
j_gene: TRBJ2-7; d_gene: .; abundance: .; v_gene: TRBV12-3/TRBV12-4; CDR3aa: CASTPGGYYEQYF; CDR3nt: TGTGCCAGCACCCCAGGGGGGTATTACGAGCAGTACTTC
j_gene: TRBJ2-6; d_gene: .; abundance: .; v_gene: TRBV18; CDR3aa: CASSSQESGANVLTF; CDR3nt: TGTGCCAGCTCATCTCAGGAATCTGGGGCCAACGTCCTGACTTTC
j_gene: TRBJ2-3; d_gene: TRBD2; abundance: .; v_gene: TRBV3-1/TRBV3-2; CDR3aa: CASSSYPGGGVNTDTQYF; CDR3nt: TGTGCCAGCAGCTCTTATCCTGGTGGGGGGGTTAACACAGATACGCAGTATTTT
j_gene: TRBJ2-7; d_gene: .; abundance: .; v_gene: TRBV5-1; CDR3aa: CASSLESGVSYEQYF; CDR3nt: TGCGCCAGCAGCTTGGAGTCGGGGGTCAGCTACGAGCAGTACTTC
j_gene: TRBJ2-1; d_gene: .; abundance: once; v_gene: TRBV24-1; CDR3aa: CATSDLWGTPYNEQFF; CDR3nt: TGTGCCACCAGTGATTTGTGGGGGACTCCGTACAATGAGCAGTTCTTC
j_gene: TRBJ1-4; d_gene: TRBD1; abundance: .; v_gene: TRBV15; CDR3aa: CATSFRRQGLNEKLFF; CDR3nt: TGTGCCACCAGCTTTAGACGACAGGGCCTTAATGAAAAACTGTTTTTT
j_gene: TRBJ1-2; d_gene: TRBD1; abundance: .; v_gene: TRBV2; CDR3aa: CASTRTGANYGYTF; CDR3nt: TGTGCCAGCACCAGGACAGGAGCTAACTATGGCTACACCTTC
j_gene: TRBJ1-1; d_gene: .; abundance: .; v_gene: TRBV7-9; CDR3aa: CASSLAREAEAFF; CDR3nt: TGTGCCAGCAGCTTAGCCCGGGAGGCTGAAGCTTTCTTT
j_gene: TRBJ2-1; d_gene: .; abundance: .; v_gene: TRBV18; CDR3aa: CASSLGQQKVYEQFF; CDR3nt: TGTGCCAGCTCCCTAGGACAGCAGAAGGTGTATGAGCAGTTCTTC
j_gene: TRBJ2-7; d_gene: .; abundance: .; v_gene: TRBV7-9; CDR3aa: CASRRQEQSYEQYF; CDR3nt: TGTGCCAGCAGGAGACAAGAGCAGTCCTACGAGCAGTACTTC
j_gene: TRBJ2-5; d_gene: TRBD1; abundance: few; v_gene: TRBV7-2; CDR3aa: CASSPLKKGQGRETQYF; CDR3nt: TGTGCCAGCAGCCCCCTTAAGAAGGGACAGGGAAGAGAGACCCAGTACTTC
j_gene: TRBJ1-5; d_gene: .; abundance: once; v_gene: TRBV18; CDR3aa: CASSPEVNQPQHF; CDR3nt: TGTGCCAGCTCCCCCGAGGTCAATCAGCCCCAGCATTTT
j_gene: TRBJ1-2; d_gene: .; abundance: .; v_gene: TRBV18; CDR3aa: CASSPPPGYGYTF; CDR3nt: TGTGCCAGCTCACCACCGCCGGGCTATGGCTACACCTTC
j_gene: TRBJ2-3; d_gene: TRBD2; abundance: once; v_gene: TRBV2; CDR3aa: CASIALAGEYF; CDR3nt: TGTGCCAGCATTGCCCTAGCGGGGGAGTATTTT
j_gene: TRBJ2-7; d_gene: .; abundance: .; v_gene: TRBV7-2; CDR3aa: CASSSDWSGAYEQYF; CDR3nt: TGTGCCAGCAGCTCGGATTGGTCGGGGGCCTACGAGCAGTACTTC
j_gene: TRBJ1-2; d_gene: TRBD1; abundance: .; v_gene: TRBV3-1/TRBV3-2; CDR3aa: CASSLTGGIGYTF; CDR3nt: TGTGCCAGCAGCCTTACAGGGGGCATTGGCTACACCTTC
j_gene: TRBJ1-5; d_gene: .; abundance: .; v_gene: TRBV6-1; CDR3aa: CATSGDQPQHF; CDR3nt: TGTGCCACGTCGGGGGATCAGCCCCAGCATTTT
j_gene: TRBJ2-5; d_gene: TRBD1; abundance: .; v_gene: TRBV5-1; CDR3aa: CASSSGTGGHRAETQYF; CDR3nt: TGCGCCAGCAGCTCTGGGACAGGGGGTCATCGGGCAGAGACCCAGTACTTC
j_gene: TRBJ2-2; d_gene: .; abundance: .; v_gene: TRBV19; CDR3aa: CASSIIRRELFF; CDR3nt: TGTGCCAGTAGTATCATCAGGAGGGAGCTGTTTTTT
j_gene: TRBJ1-5; d_gene: TRBD1; abundance: .; v_gene: TRBV12-5; CDR3aa: CASGLTGGPSGPQHF; CDR3nt: TGTGCTAGTGGTTTAACAGGGGGCCCTTCGGGGCCCCAGCATTTT